This T cell receptor beta chain was identified during a study of T cells in Graves' hyperthyroidism and ophthalmopathy. This clonotype was observed many times. What it binds is unknown. What was amplified from RNA transcripts were TCR beta CDR3 regions. Researchers ran a first-round RT-PCR on the TCR CDR3 using the HTBI primer set. TCRdb recomputed calls from the multiplex PCR reads with MiXCR, one row per CDR3 protein. The data show around 250,000 distinct CDR3 sequences, approximately 14% seen once. Notes on the study in general: Ophthalmopathy onset followed model prediction by a median around six months.

V was pared by 3 bases and J by 8 bases, with 11 bases of the junction left unmatched. Germline CDR1 KGHSY, CDR2 FQNENV. The CDR3 is 17 residues long. Specimen: blood. The clonotype comes from a woman between 40 and 55 years old with Graves' hyperthyroidism that later progressed to Graves' ophthalmopathy. The chain uses TRBV16 and TRBJ2-1; 12 bases line up with TRBD2. Here the CDR3 DNA reads TGTGCCAGCAGCCATCACCTCCGACTAGCGGGAGAACATGAGCAGTTCTTC. Its protein is CASSHHLRLAGEHEQFF.